Listed below are T cell receptor beta chains from one sample, sequenced in a study of blood T cell repertoires in COVID-19. This table comes from immunoSEQ multiplex PCR, and its TCRdb copy is limited to in-frame clones, with some not included. The sample has over 150,000 clones, around 83% seen once. The specimen was peripheral blood. The receptors here all came from a woman in her 70s with COVID-19, enrolled during active disease. The CDR3 runs from the conserved cysteine through the conserved F or W. A D gene is named only where the DNA matches it firmly. Clone size, where shown, is once, few, many, or a class for clones that have expanded.

clone size: -; J gene: TRBJ1-1; D gene: -; V gene: TRBV5-4; CDR3 DNA: TGTGCCAGCAGCTTGGGTTCGGGGTACACTGAAGCTTTCTTT; CDR3 protein: CASSLGSGYTEAFF
clone size: -; J gene: TRBJ2-2; D gene: -; V gene: TRBV27; CDR3 DNA: TGTGCCAGCACTGAATCCTGGAGGCTATCAGACACCGGGGAGCTGTTTTTT; CDR3 protein: CASTESWRLSDTGELFF
clone size: -; J gene: TRBJ2-2; D gene: -; V gene: TRBV11-2; CDR3 DNA: TGTGCCAGCAGCCTGTTGGGGACTCTGAACACCGGGGAGCTGTTTTTT; CDR3 protein: CASSLLGTLNTGELFF
clone size: -; J gene: TRBJ2-7; D gene: TRBD1; V gene: TRBV19; CDR3 DNA: TGTGCCAGTAGTACACACGGGACAGCCAAAAGCTACGAGCAGTACTTC; CDR3 protein: CASSTHGTAKSYEQYF
clone size: -; J gene: TRBJ2-7; D gene: TRBD1; V gene: TRBV6-5; CDR3 DNA: TGTGCCAGCAGTAACCCCGGGACAGCCTACGAGCAGTACTTC; CDR3 protein: CASSNPGTAYEQYF
clone size: -; J gene: TRBJ2-1; D gene: -; V gene: TRBV3-1/TRBV3-2; CDR3 DNA: TGTGCCAGCAGCCAAGAAGCCGAGCAGTTCTTC; CDR3 protein: CASSQEAEQFF
clone size: -; J gene: TRBJ2-3; D gene: -; V gene: TRBV14; CDR3 DNA: TGTGCCAGCAGCCAAGATTTGGGACTGACGCAGTATTTT; CDR3 protein: CASSQDLGLTQYF
clone size: once; J gene: TRBJ2-5; D gene: -; V gene: TRBV21-1; CDR3 DNA: TGTGCCAGCAGCAAAGTTGGGGCCAAACGAGGGACCCAGTACTTC; CDR3 protein: CASSKVGAKRGTQYF
clone size: -; J gene: TRBJ1-5; D gene: TRBD1; V gene: TRBV7-2; CDR3 DNA: TGTGCCAGCAGCTTTTCCGGGACAGCCTCATTGAGCAATCAGCCCCAGCATTTT; CDR3 protein: CASSFSGTASLSNQPQHF
clone size: -; J gene: TRBJ2-3; D gene: TRBD1; V gene: TRBV7-8; CDR3 DNA: TGTGCCAGCAGCTTTCGGGTATGGGACAGTAGGTCCTTAGGTACGCAGTATTTT; CDR3 protein: CASSFRVWDSRSLGTQYF
clone size: once; J gene: TRBJ2-1; D gene: -; V gene: TRBV28; CDR3 DNA: TGTGCCAGCAGCCCTCCTTACAATGAGCAGTTCTTC; CDR3 protein: CASSPPYNEQFF
clone size: -; J gene: TRBJ2-3; D gene: TRBD2; V gene: TRBV7-2; CDR3 DNA: TGTGCCAGCAGCTTGCAGGGTGCGGGGGGCACAGATACGCAGTATTTT; CDR3 protein: CASSLQGAGGTDTQYF
clone size: -; J gene: TRBJ2-3; D gene: TRBD1; V gene: TRBV5-1; CDR3 DNA: TGCGCCAGCAGCTCCGCCGCGGCGGGGACAGGGTTAATGGATACGCAGTATTTT; CDR3 protein: CASSSAAAGTGLMDTQYF
clone size: -; J gene: TRBJ1-2; D gene: TRBD1; V gene: TRBV7-2; CDR3 DNA: TGTGCCAGCAGCCTGGACAGGGCCCAGGGGAGCTATGGCTACACCTTC; CDR3 protein: CASSLDRAQGSYGYTF
clone size: -; J gene: TRBJ1-1; D gene: TRBD1; V gene: TRBV27; CDR3 DNA: TGTGCCAGCAGTGTGAACAGGGGGCGCTACACTGAAGCTTTCTTT; CDR3 protein: CASSVNRGRYTEAFF
clone size: -; J gene: TRBJ1-1; D gene: -; V gene: TRBV7-9; CDR3 DNA: TGTGCCAGCAGCTTGAGGATCCCGAACACTGAAGCTTTCTTT; CDR3 protein: CASSLRIPNTEAFF